Below, one T cell receptor (beta chain) is given with its context. Clones were read by immunoSEQ multiplex PCR, and TCRdb kept only the in-frame ones, dropping some. This table holds about 380,000 clones, around 96% found once. This sample was included in a study of shared clonotypes between healthy human individuals. With V trimmed by 6 bases and J by 2 bases, 10 bases remained unmatched. CDR1 and CDR2 from the germline V gene are SGHVS and FQNEAQ. The length of the CDR3 is 16 residues. The chain couples TRBV7-8 to TRBJ2-5, with 9 bases matching TRBD1. Sequenced sample: memory CD8+ T cells sorted from blood. As to subset: CD45RO+ cells pooled with CCR7-negative TemRA cells. The receptor was isolated from a man aged 30-40 years in good health. The CDR3 DNA follows: TGTGCCAGCAGATTTACAGGGGGCGCGGGGCAAGAGACCCAGTACTTC. Its translation is CASRFTGGAGQETQYF.